This is a list of T cell receptor beta chains from one sample in a study of T cell responses to AZD1222 COVID-19 vaccine. The table came from immunoSEQ multiplex PCR; TCRdb's copy has only in-frame clones and leaves some out. The sample carries about 79,000 clones, under 90% recorded once. The material sequenced was peripheral blood, taken 28 days after the second AZD1222 dose. These receptors came from an adult who received the AZD1222 COVID-19 vaccine. Both conserved end residues are part of each CDR3. A D gene is named only where the DNA matches it firmly. Clone sizes are given selectively: once, few, many, or a class where the clone is expanded.

abundance	j_gene	d_gene	v_gene	CDR3aa	CDR3nt
.	TRBJ2-3	TRBD2	TRBV4-3	CASSQDSGSTDTQYF	TGCGCCAGCAGCCAAGATAGCGGGAGCACAGATACGCAGTATTTT
.	TRBJ1-4	.	TRBV9	CASSVRPSLNEKLFF	TGTGCCAGCAGCGTCCGACCGTCGCTCAATGAAAAACTGTTTTTT
once	TRBJ2-1	.	TRBV27	CASRLTGTLIPNEQFF	TGTGCCAGCAGGTTAACCGGGACCCTTATTCCCAATGAGCAGTTCTTC
.	TRBJ1-2	TRBD1	TRBV6-1	CASSEASRTGGNYGYTF	TGTGCCAGCAGTGAAGCGTCCCGGACAGGGGGCAACTATGGCTACACCTTC
.	TRBJ2-5	.	TRBV5-1	CASSLEPGRETQYF	TGCGCCAGCAGCTTGGAGCCCGGGAGAGAGACCCAGTACTTC
.	TRBJ2-7	.	TRBV28	CASSSLSYEQYF	TGTGCCAGCAGTTCCCTCTCCTACGAGCAGTACTTC
few	TRBJ1-5	.	TRBV28	CASSLTRGASAQHF	TGTGCCAGCAGTTTGACCAGGGGAGCCTCAGCCCAGCATTTT
.	TRBJ2-7	.	TRBV28	CASSLQGHEQYF	TGTGCCAGCAGTTTACAGGGGCACGAGCAGTACTTC
.	TRBJ2-1	.	TRBV9	CASSVASGGGGRHNEQFF	TGTGCCAGCAGCGTAGCATCAGGCGGTGGGGGTCGGCACAATGAGCAGTTCTTC
once	TRBJ2-7	.	TRBV20-1	CSAQMSYEQYF	TGCAGTGCTCAGATGTCCTACGAGCAGTACTTC
.	TRBJ2-7	TRBD2	TRBV9	CASSVGPETSGRAYEQYF	TGTGCCAGCAGCGTAGGACCGGAGACTAGCGGGAGGGCCTACGAGCAGTACTTC
.	TRBJ1-6	TRBD1	TRBV5-1	CASSWGQGNNSPLHF	TGCGCCAGCAGCTGGGGACAGGGTAACAATTCACCCCTCCACTTT
.	TRBJ2-5	TRBD2	TRBV29-1	CSVRDYPYQETQYF	TGCAGCGTTCGGGACTACCCGTACCAAGAGACCCAGTACTTC
.	TRBJ2-1	TRBD2	TRBV11-3	CASSVGLAGLQGEQFF	TGTGCCAGCAGCGTAGGACTAGCGGGCCTCCAAGGGGAGCAGTTCTTC
.	TRBJ2-7	TRBD1	TRBV5-1	CASSPEGTGSYEQYF	TGCGCCAGCAGCCCGGAGGGGACAGGGTCCTACGAGCAGTACTTC
once	TRBJ1-5	TRBD1	TRBV7-2	CASSLTGGHSNQPQHF	TGTGCCAGCAGCTTAACAGGGGGCCATAGCAATCAGCCCCAGCATTTT
.	TRBJ2-3	.	TRBV15	CATSVRTDTQYF	TGTGCCACCAGCGTAAGGACAGATACGCAGTATTTT
.	TRBJ1-3	.	TRBV7-3	CASSPEGRTASGNTIYF	TGTGCCAGCAGCCCCGAGGGTCGGACCGCCTCTGGAAACACCATATATTTT
large	TRBJ1-5	.	TRBV7-2	CASSFGVNQPQHF	TGTGCCAGCAGCTTCGGCGTCAATCAGCCCCAGCATTTT
.	TRBJ2-2	TRBD2	TRBV9	CASSARAGGSNTGELFF	TGTGCCAGCAGCGCTAGAGCGGGAGGGTCAAACACCGGGGAGCTGTTTTTT
.	TRBJ1-2	.	TRBV4-3	CASSQEVGGGSRVSLHF	.
once	TRBJ2-1	.	TRBV18	CASSPDRKGRFF	TGTGCCAGCTCACCCGACAGAAAGGGTCGGTTCTTC
.	TRBJ2-5	TRBD1	TRBV5-1	CASSFSGQGFTETQYF	TGCGCCAGCAGCTTTTCGGGACAGGGCTTCACGGAGACCCAGTACTTC
once	TRBJ2-2	.	TRBV4-1	CASSQSLAADNTGELFF	TGCGCCAGCAGCCAAAGCCTGGCCGCGGACAACACCGGGGAGCTGTTTTTT
many	TRBJ1-2	.	TRBV6-5	CASTTQGQLYGYTF	TGTGCCAGCACCACCCAAGGACAGCTCTATGGCTACACCTTC
.	TRBJ1-1	TRBD1	TRBV19	CASIGQGTNTEAFF	TGTGCCAGTATCGGACAGGGAACGAACACTGAAGCTTTCTTT
.	TRBJ2-1	.	TRBV28	CASSLTGPTSNEQFF	TGTGCCAGCAGTTTAACCGGGCCAACGTCCAATGAGCAGTTCTTC
few	TRBJ2-5	TRBD2	TRBV5-1	CASSWSGLAAETQYF	TGCGCCAGCAGCTGGAGCGGACTAGCGGCCGAGACCCAGTACTTC
.	TRBJ2-3	TRBD2	TRBV11-3	CASSSGTSGRTDTQYF	TGTGCCAGCAGCTCGGGGACTAGCGGGAGGACGGATACGCAGTATTTT
.	TRBJ1-4	.	TRBV18	CASSPRQNEKLFF	TGTGCCAGCTCACCCCGACAGAATGAAAAACTGTTTTTT
.	TRBJ1-2	.	TRBV10-3	CAIRPTGRDGYTF	TGTGCCATCAGGCCAACAGGGAGGGATGGCTACACCTTC
.	TRBJ1-3	TRBD1	TRBV5-1	CASSLVTGDLASGNTIYF	TGCGCCAGCAGCCTCGTTACAGGGGATCTGGCATCTGGAAACACCATATATTTT
.	TRBJ1-6	.	TRBV18	CASSPTGGTNNNSPLHF	TGTGCCAGCTCACCCACGGGCGGGACAAATAATAATTCACCCCTCCACTTT
.	TRBJ2-7	.	TRBV3-1/TRBV3-2	CASSSLLIGPSDHTSYEQYF	TGTGCCAGCAGCTCCCTTCTGATAGGGCCCTCGGATCACACCTCCTACGAGCAATACTTC
.	TRBJ2-3	.	TRBV5-4	CASSLASSTDTQYF	TGTGCCAGCAGCCTAGCCAGTAGCACAGATACGCAGTATTTT
.	TRBJ1-3	.	TRBV5-1	CASSLLGGDGNTIYF	TGCGCCAGCAGCTTGTTAGGGGGAGATGGAAACACCATATATTTT
.	TRBJ2-5	TRBD2	TRBV29-1	CSVDGPTYFSGVLLSPQYF	TGCAGCGTTGACGGCCCAACCTACTTTAGCGGGGTCCTTCTATCGCCCCAGTACTTC
.	TRBJ2-3	TRBD2	TRBV6-5	CASSSLAGGGDTQYF	TGTGCCAGCAGCTCCCTGGCGGGAGGTGGAGATACGCAGTATTTT
.	TRBJ1-5	.	TRBV18	CASSPLSDQPQHF	TGTGCCAGCTCACCACTCAGTGATCAGCCCCAGCATTTT
.	TRBJ2-7	TRBD2	TRBV9	CASSIAGEHYEQYF	TGTGCCAGCAGCATAGCGGGAGAACACTACGAGCAGTACTTC
.	TRBJ2-7	.	TRBV14	CASSQAPHRYEQYF	TGTGCCAGCAGCCAAGCTCCCCACCGCTACGAGCAGTACTTC
.	TRBJ1-4	TRBD1	TRBV13	CASSLSTGTYEKLFF	TGTGCCAGCAGCCTTTCGACAGGGACCTATGAAAAACTGTTTTTT
.	TRBJ1-3	TRBD1	TRBV7-2	CASSPLTGGSGNTIYF	TGTGCCAGCAGCCCCCTAACAGGGGGCTCTGGAAACACCATATATTTT
.	TRBJ1-4	.	TRBV4-3	CASSQTGREKLFF	TGCGCCAGCAGCCAGACCGGGAGGGAAAAACTGTTTTTT
.	TRBJ1-1	.	TRBV30	CAWNVGPGVGAFF	TGTGCCTGGAATGTAGGGCCCGGGGTCGGAGCTTTCTTT
.	TRBJ2-5	.	TRBV6-5	CASERDIKETQYF	TGTGCCAGCGAGAGGGACATAAAAGAGACCCAGTACTTC
.	TRBJ1-2	.	TRBV27	CASSLGIGGGGYTF	TGTGCCAGCAGTTTAGGGATAGGGGGAGGTGGCTACACCTTC
.	TRBJ2-6	.	TRBV12-3/TRBV12-4	CASTSGANVLTF	TGTGCCAGCACCTCTGGGGCCAACGTCCTGACTTTC
.	TRBJ1-4	.	TRBV27	CASSAQGGWDEKLFF	TGTGCCAGCAGTGCGCAGGGTGGGTGGGATGAAAAACTGTTTTTT
.	TRBJ2-7	TRBD1	TRBV29-1	CSVDRAPVSYEQYF	TGCAGCGTGGACAGGGCTCCGGTCTCCTACGAGCAGTACTTC
few	TRBJ1-4	.	TRBV5-4	CASSPGLLPEKLFF	TGTGCCAGCAGCCCAGGTTTATTGCCCGAAAAACTGTTTTTT
.	TRBJ1-1	.	TRBV18	CASPPNSGADTEAFF	TGTGCCAGCCCCCCTAACTCGGGGGCCGACACTGAAGCTTTCTTT
.	TRBJ2-5	TRBD2	TRBV2	CASSVGLAGFQETQYF	TGTGCCAGCAGCGTCGGACTAGCGGGGTTTCAGGAGACCCAGTACTTC